A single sample gave rise to the 20 T cell receptor beta chains below, sequenced in a study of T cells in Graves' hyperthyroidism and ophthalmopathy (dated by TCRdb to the late 2010s). Libraries were constructed by multiplex PCR. Sequencer: Illumina HiSeq 2000. The TCR beta CDR3 regions were amplified from RNA transcripts. For the first round of RT-PCR on the TCR CDR3, the HTBI primer set was used together with the Qiagen OneStep RT-PCR kit. TCRdb reworked the public reads: Q25 trimming with fastp, MiXCR clone assembly, productive beta chains retained. Identical CDR3 protein sequences are pooled into one entry, listed with their most common genes and DNA. The sample records fewer than 550,000 distinct CDR3 sequences, approximately 14% of which are singletons. The top ten hold approximately 8% of the sample. Specimen: blood. These TCRs come from a woman younger than 35 with Graves' hyperthyroidism.

Remarks on this clonotype: Germline and junction disagree at one end, which may indicate a read error. The J gene is TRBJ2-7, the V gene TRBV5-5; D unclear. This CDR3 region has 14 residues. CDR1 and CDR2 from the germline V gene are SGHKS and YYEKEE (reference sequence). CDR3 sequence (DNA): TGCGCCAGCAGCCAGAAGTCGGTGTACTACGAGCAGTACTTC. It is translated as CASSQKSVYYEQYF. Together with reference TRBV5-5 and TRBJ2-7, the CDR3 gives the full variable domain: DAGVTQSPTHLIKTRGQQVTLRCSPISGHKSVSWYQQVLGQGPQFIFQYYEKEERGRGNFPDRFSARQFPNYSSELNVNALLLGDSALYLCASSQKSVYYEQYFGPGTRLTVT.

There are many counts of this clonotype. The chain links TRBV2 to TRBJ2-7; perhaps TRBD1 as D (6 bases). Germline-derived CDR1 and CDR2 are SNHLY and FYNNEI. This CDR3 comprises 14 residues. With 6 bases removed from V and 6 bases from J, the gap between germline ends came to 18 bases. This CDR3 is CASRGRTATGEQYF. The DNA of the CDR3 is TGTGCCAGCAGGGGACGGACAGCAACGGGCGAGCAGTACTTC. Full variable domain (outside the CDR3, taken from reference TRBV2 and TRBJ2-7): EPEVTQTPSHQVTQMGQEVILRCVPISNHLYFYWYRQILGQKVEFLVSFYNNEISEKSEIFDDQFSVERPDGSNFTLKIRSTKLEDSAMYFCASRGRTATGEQYFGPGTRLTVT.

This clonotype has a count of ten or more. The CDR3 sequence is CASSLQGTSGNTIYF. Here the CDR3 DNA reads TGTGCCAGCAGCTTACAGGGCACCTCTGGAAACACCATATATTTT. The V call is TRBV7-8, the J call TRBJ1-3, with D maybe TRBD1 (5 bases). The CDR3 length is 15 residues. Looked up from germline, CDR1 is SGHVS and CDR2 is FQNEAQ. V lost 2 bases to trimming and J lost 0 bases, with 8 bases between them. The entire variable domain, with the rest obtained from reference TRBV7-8 and TRBJ1-3, is as follows: GAGVSQSPRYKVAKRGQDVALRCDPISGHVSLFWYQQALGQGPEFLTYFQNEAQLDKSGLPSDRFFAERPEGSVSTLKIQRTQQEDSAVYLCASSLQGTSGNTIYFGEGSWLTVV.

V is TRBV2 and J is TRBJ2-3, with 11 bases matching TRBD1. With 3 bases clipped from V and 3 bases from J, the junction kept 8 bases outside the gene matches. The germline V gene encodes CDR1 SNHLY and CDR2 FYNNEI. The CDR3 is 17 amino acids. In nucleotides, the CDR3 is TGTGCCAGCAGTGAGGACCCCGGGACAGGGGGAACAGATACGCAGTATTTT. Translation: CASSEDPGTGGTDTQYF.

This clonotype was counted at least ten times. The V call is TRBV20-1, the J call TRBJ1-1, with D hard to call. The CDR3 consists of 12 residues. Germline V gene lookup returns CDR1 DFQATT and CDR2 SNEGSKA (reference sequence). Between the trimmed V and J ends, which lost 1 base and 7 bases, there was a span of 10 bases. CDR3 nucleotides: TGCAGTGCTAGAGGGAGGGAAGTTGAAGCTTTCTTT. It specifies CSARGREVEAFF.

The rearrangement joins TRBV28 to TRBJ2-3, with 10 bases matching TRBD2. V lost 5 bases and J lost 1; bases outside the gene matches: 6. The CDR3 loop spans 16 amino acids. From germline, CDR1 is MDHEN and CDR2 SYDVKM. In nucleotides, the CDR3 is TGTGCCAGCAGTCCCGTGAGCGGGGGGGGCACAGATACGCAGTATTTT. Residues: CASSPVSGGGTDTQYF.

This clonotype was observed a few times. The junction differs from germline at one of its ends, possibly a read error. The rearrangement links TRBV6-1 to TRBJ1-6; the D gene is possibly TRBD1 (5 bases). The germline CDR1 and CDR2 sequences are MNHNS and SASEGT. The CDR3 is 13 residues long. The CDR3 loop reads CASSETENSPLHF. In nucleotides, the CDR3 is TGTGCCAGTAGTGAGACAGAGAATTCACCCCTCCACTTT.

V is TRBV29-1 and J is TRBJ1-2; D is perhaps TRBD1 (6 bases). This CDR3 has 12 residues. Germline loops: CDR1 SQVTM, CDR2 ANQGSEA. The germline V and J ends were trimmed by 7 bases and 2 bases, with 11 bases remaining between them. The CDR3 loop is CSELQGNYGYTF. Written as DNA, the CDR3 is TGCAGCGAACTGCAGGGGAACTATGGCTACACCTTC.

This clonotype showed up many times. The chain is built from TRBV24-1 and TRBJ1-2, with no clear D. In germline, CDR1 is KGHDR, CDR2 SFDVKD. Trimming removed 5 bases from V and 8 bases from J, with 20 bases in between. This CDR3 is 15 amino acids long. This CDR3 reads CATSGPGGVSGGYTF. The CDR3 nucleotides read TGTGCCACCAGTGGCCCCGGCGGGGTTTCGGGAGGCTACACCTTC.

This clonotype came up many times. V gene TRBV3-1 combines with J gene TRBJ2-7; D might be TRBD1 (6 bases). The germline V gene encodes CDR1 LGHDT and CDR2 YNNKEL (reference sequence). The CDR3 runs to 16 residues. Trimming stripped 8 bases from V and 1 base from J, with 21 bases between. In DNA, the CDR3 is TGTGCCAGCTGGAGACAGGCCTTACTCTTTTCCTACGAGCAGTACTTC. It is translated as CASWRQALLFSYEQYF.

This clonotype was seen ten or more times. The chain couples TRBV12-3 or TRBV12-4 to TRBJ2-5; 7 bases line up with TRBD2. This CDR3 has 13 residues. With V trimmed by 7 bases and J by 9 bases, 11 bases remained unmatched. The CDR3 DNA reads TGTGCCAGCACTACTCTGGGGGAGGGGTCCCAGTACTTC. Its translation is CASTTLGEGSQYF.

The genes are TRBV6-2 or TRBV6-3 and TRBJ2-3, with 14 bases lining up with TRBD2. This CDR3 comprises 16 residues. The V gene's germline CDR1 is MNHEY and CDR2 SVGEGT. V trimming: 6 bases; J trimming: 4 bases; junction bases outside the gene matches: 6. This chain's CDR3 is CASSPTSGGVADTQYF. CDR3 bases: TGTGCCAGCAGCCCGACTAGCGGGGGGGTAGCAGATACGCAGTATTTT.

This clonotype has at least ten counts. The V call is TRBV3-1, the J call TRBJ2-3; the match to TRBD2 covers 13 bases. Looked up from germline, CDR1 is LGHDT and CDR2 is YNNKEL (reference sequence). This CDR3 is 18 amino acids long. Trimming took 3 bases from V and 0 from J; bases not matched to a gene: 6. Here the CDR3 reads CASSQGLAGWVSTDTQYF. Here the CDR3 DNA reads TGTGCCAGCAGCCAGGGACTAGCGGGGTGGGTGAGCACAGATACGCAGTATTTT.

The chain couples TRBV10-3 to TRBJ1-4; 8 bases align to TRBD1. This CDR3 has 17 amino acids. V was pared by 6 bases and J by 1 base, with 10 bases of the junction left unmatched. The germline gives CDR1 ENHRY, CDR2 SYGVKD. DNA for the CDR3: TGTGCCATCAGAGGACAGGGAGTAGCCGTAACTAATGAAAAACTGTTTTTT. It yields the protein CAIRGQGVAVTNEKLFF.

In regard to this clonotype: One end of the junction does not line up with germline, which may come from a read error. The genes are TRBV19 and TRBJ2-1; possibly TRBD1 for D (6 bases). This CDR3 spans 14 amino acids. Germline CDR1 is LNHDA and CDR2 is SQIVND (reference sequence). CDR3 coding DNA: TGTGCCAGTAGTAAAGGGGGTTGGTACAATGAGCAGCTCTTC. Residues: CASSKGGWYNEQLF. The full variable domain, its missing parts supplied by reference TRBV19 and TRBJ2-1, is DGGITQSPKYLFRKEGQNVTLSCEQNLNHDAMYWYRQDPGQGLRLIYYSQIVNDFQKGDIAEGYSVSREKKESFPLTVTSAQKNPTAFYLCASSKGGWYNEQLFGPGTRLTVL.

The chain links TRBV12-3 or TRBV12-4 to TRBJ2-2; 9 bases are a match to TRBD2. The CDR3 covers 18 residues. The V segment lost 6 bases and the J segment 3 bases; nucleotides outside the gene matches: 14. CDR3 sequence (DNA): TGTGCCAGCAGCTCGGGACTAGCAAACCTCACTCACACCGGGGAGCTGTTTTTT. Translated, it gives CASSSGLANLTHTGELFF.

There are many counts of this clonotype. The V and J genes are TRBV7-9 and TRBJ2-3; D ambiguous. Between the trimmed V and J ends, which lost 5 bases and 3 bases, there was a span of 12 bases. The CDR3 loop spans 14 amino acids. Germline loops: CDR1 SEHNR, CDR2 FQNEAQ (reference sequence). CDR3 bases: TGTGCCAGCAGCCCCCCGCCGGCGACAGATACGCAGTATTTT. It codes for CASSPPPATDTQYF.

At least ten counts were recorded for this clonotype. The chain couples TRBV28 to TRBJ2-7, with a tentative D call TRBD1 (6 bases). The CDR3 runs to 15 residues. The V and J ends lost 6 bases and 4 bases respectively, with 19 bases between them. CDR1 is MDHEN, CDR2 SYDVKM, per germline. CDR3 nucleotides: TGTGCCAGCAGCCAAAGACACAGGGTGTGGTACGAGCAGTACTTC. Translation: CASSQRHRVWYEQYF. Supplemented by reference TRBV28 and TRBJ2-7, the full variable domain reads DVKVTQSSRYLVKRTGEKVFLECVQDMDHENMFWYRQDPGLGLRLIYFSYDVKMKEKGDIPEGYSVSREKKERFSLILESASTNQTSMYLCASSQRHRVWYEQYFGPGTRLTVT.

This clonotype was detected a few times. The V and J genes are TRBV29-1 and TRBJ2-1; D uncertain. V was clipped by 2 bases and J by 12 bases, with 5 bases between them. CDR1 and CDR2 from the germline V gene are SQVTM and ANQGSEA. This CDR3 comprises 9 residues. CDR3 DNA sequence: TGCAGCGTTGAAAAGTTGCAGTTCTTC. This sequence encodes CSVEKLQFF.

This clonotype was detected only a few times. One end of the junction fails to match germline, which may point to a read error. CDR3 coding DNA: TGTGCCAGCACTCCGGACGGCTACGAGCAGTGCTTC. Its protein is CASTPDGYEQCF. The V and J genes are TRBV12-3 or TRBV12-4 and TRBJ2-7; D not certain. The CDR3 loop spans 12 amino acids.